The 11 T cell receptor beta chains below come from one sample, sequenced in a study of blood T cell repertoires in COVID-19 (dated by TCRdb to 2020 to 2021). The library relied on the immunoSEQ multiplex PCR assay. The table was pulled from immuneACCESS by TCRdb, which kept in-frame rearrangements only. Such tables lose some clones; where checked, under half of the loss comes from unresolved V genes, and the rest has no known cause. This sample holds roughly 54,000 clones; just under 90% were observed only once. The ten biggest clones cover approximately 6% of the sample. Sequencing was carried out using peripheral blood. The receptors originated from a woman between 55 and 75 years old with COVID-19, enrolled during active disease.

The chain combines TRBV19 with TRBJ1-2; 10 bases are a match to TRBD1. Losses at the gene ends were 8 bases for V and 8 bases for J; bases not matched to a gene: 14. In germline, CDR1 is LNHDA, CDR2 SQIVND (reference sequence). The CDR3 sequence is 15 residues long. The CDR3 nucleotides read TGTGCCAGTCAAGGACCTCTGGGACAGGGGTCCGGCTACACCTTC. Translating gives CASQGPLGQGSGYTF.

The rearrangement links TRBV20-1 to TRBJ2-5; D is undetermined. Germline V lookup: CDR1 DFQATT, CDR2 SNEGSKA (reference sequence). This CDR3 is built from 11 residues. V gave up 6 bases and J gave up 0 bases, with 5 bases separating them. This chain's CDR3 is CSAANQETQYF. The DNA of the CDR3 is TGCAGTGCCGCGAACCAAGAGACCCAGTACTTC.

The chain recombines TRBV19 with TRBJ2-7; the match to TRBD1 covers 8 bases. Germline trimming cut 3 bases from V and 6 bases from J; bases unmatched to any gene: 10. CDR3 length: 15 amino acids. Germline V CDR1 and CDR2: LNHDA, SQIVND (reference sequence). CDR3 amino acids: CASSIEWAGGTEQYF. CDR3 DNA: TGTGCCAGTAGTATCGAGTGGGCAGGGGGCACCGAGCAGTACTTC.

V is TRBV6-5 and J is TRBJ2-1; TRBD1 might be the D (6 bases). The CDR3 contains 15 residues. The V end was cut by 8 bases, the J end by 0 bases, with 14 bases between. Germline V gene data show CDR1 as MNHEY and CDR2 as SVGAGI. This chain's CDR3 is CASQYTGSSYNEQFF. CDR3 bases: TGTGCCAGCCAATACACAGGGAGCTCCTACAATGAGCAGTTCTTC.

The chain carries TRBV6-1 and TRBJ1-4; D call uncertain. Germline-derived CDR1 and CDR2 are MNHNS and SASEGT. The length of the CDR3 is 15 residues. V lost 2 bases and J lost 5, with 12 bases in between. CDR3 region: CASSETSVKNEKLFF. Here the CDR3 DNA reads TGTGCCAGCAGTGAAACGAGCGTTAAAAATGAAAAACTGTTTTTT.

The chain recombines TRBV19 with TRBJ2-3, with 9 bases fitting TRBD1. Germline values: CDR1 LNHDA, CDR2 SQIVND (reference sequence). The ends lost 7 bases at V and 2 bases at J; junction bases unmatched: 13. The CDR3 runs to 17 residues. CDR3 loop: CASTYRVGQGHTDTQYF. The CDR3, as DNA: TGTGCCAGTACTTACAGGGTGGGACAGGGCCACACAGATACGCAGTATTTT.

The sample holds one count of this clone. The chain carries TRBV27 and TRBJ2-2; D is ambiguous. Trimming left V 5 bases short and J 5 bases short, with 9 bases between. Germline V gene lookup returns CDR1 MNHEY and CDR2 SMNVEV (reference sequence). The CDR3 is made up of 13 amino acids. The CDR3 DNA follows: TGTGCCAGCAGTCCTCTAGTAACCGGGGAGCTGTTTTTT. Its translation is CASSPLVTGELFF.

The sample holds a few counts of this clone. The genes are TRBV4-2 and TRBJ1-3; TRBD1 matches at 10 bases. The CDR3 is 17 residues long. Germline CDR1 and CDR2: LGHNA and YNFKEQ. V was pared by 0 bases and J by 0 bases, with 2 bases of the junction left unmatched. The CDR3 DNA reads as TGTGCCAGCAGCCAAGACTGGACAGGGGGCTCTGGAAACACCATATATTTT. Translation gives CASSQDWTGGSGNTIYF.

This clone was detected a few times. The chain recombines TRBV10-3 with TRBJ2-7; D is perhaps TRBD2 (5 bases). Trimming cost V 6 bases and J 4 bases, with 19 bases left between them. The CDR3 consists of 15 residues. The V gene's germline CDR1 is ENHRY and CDR2 SYGVKD. As DNA, the CDR3 is TGTGCCATCAGGGAAGGAGGTAACCCTATTTACGAGCAGTACTTC. It yields the protein CAIREGGNPIYEQYF.

This chain joins TRBV9 and TRBJ2-7; D perhaps matches TRBD2 (5 bases). Trimming stripped 3 bases from V and 5 bases from J, with 21 bases between. Germline V gene data show CDR1 as SGDLS and CDR2 as YYNGEE. The CDR3 runs 16 residues. CDR3 loop: CASSARVGSAGDEQYF. In DNA, the CDR3 is TGTGCCAGCAGCGCGAGGGTGGGGAGCGCCGGGGACGAGCAGTACTTC.

The V call is TRBV18, the J call TRBJ2-1; D is perhaps TRBD1 (6 bases). Germline lookup yields CDR1 KGHSH and CDR2 LQKENI. The CDR3 is made up of 13 amino acids. V was pared by 3 bases and J by 7 bases, with 10 bases between. The CDR3 is CASSPSTGNEQFF. In nucleotides, the CDR3 is TGTGCCAGCTCACCTTCTACAGGGAATGAGCAGTTCTTC. The variable domain in full, with the rest retrieved from reference TRBV18 and TRBJ2-1, is NAGVMQNPRHLVRRRGQEARLRCSPMKGHSHVYWYRQLPEEGLKFMVYLQKENIIDESGMPKERFSAEFPKEGPSILRIQQVVRGDSAAYFCASSPSTGNEQFFGPGTRLTVL.